The 9 T cell receptor beta chains given below trace back to one sample, sequenced in a study of neurological immune-mediated disorders. MiXCR, applied by TCRdb to the 5' RACE reads, yields one record per CDR3 protein. The data show tens of thousands of distinct CDR3 sequences, over 5.5% seen once. Sequencing used PBMCs. These TCRs come from a middle-aged woman in good health.

This clonotype appeared many times. The V call is TRBV27, the J call TRBJ2-3; D uncertain. This CDR3 region has 14 residues. The germline CDR1 and CDR2 sequences are MNHEY and SMNVEV (reference sequence). Trimming stripped 3 bases from V and 0 bases from J, with 7 bases between. The CDR3 nucleotides read TGTGCCAGCAGTTTCGCGATCAGCACAGATACGCAGTATTTT. Its protein is CASSFAISTDTQYF.

This clonotype was detected many times. In DNA, the CDR3 is TGTGCCAGCAGCCGAGATAGTAGCGGTTTTTACGAGCAGTACTTC. Its protein is CASSRDSSGFYEQYF. The chain is built from TRBV14 and TRBJ2-7; D perhaps matches TRBD2 (6 bases). V lost 4 bases and J lost 4, with 17 bases in between. From germline, CDR1 is SGHDN and CDR2 FVKESK. The CDR3 runs to 15 residues.

In this sample, this clonotype turned up many times. The chain carries TRBV20-1 and TRBJ1-2; no definite D call. Trimming removed 1 base at V and 9 bases at J, with 12 bases between. CDR1 is DFQATT, CDR2 SNEGSKA, per germline (reference sequence). The CDR3 sequence is 12 residues long. CDR3 residues: CSARGVTSRYTF. CDR3 bases: TGCAGTGCTAGAGGGGTGACTAGCCGCTACACCTTC.

This clonotype occurred many times. The rearrangement links TRBV7-2 to TRBJ1-2; possible D gene TRBD1, 6 bases. V was trimmed by 5 bases and J by 4 bases, leaving 14 bases between them. This CDR3 has 14 amino acids. Looked up from germline, CDR1 is SGHTA and CDR2 is FQGNSA. The CDR3 reads CASSPWDKGYGYTF. For the CDR3, the DNA is TGTGCCAGCAGCCCCTGGGACAAAGGCTATGGCTACACCTTC.

This clonotype was seen ten or more times. The chain carries TRBV20-1 and TRBJ2-3; a weak D match, TRBD2 (5 bases). V lost 0 bases and J 1 base, leaving 11 bases between the germline ends. From germline, CDR1 is DFQATT and CDR2 SNEGSKA (reference sequence). The CDR3 is made up of 15 amino acids. The DNA of the CDR3 is TGCAGTGCTAGAGATGACCGGGGAGGCACAGATACGCAGTATTTT. Protein: CSARDDRGGTDTQYF.

This clonotype was detected ten times or more. The chain joins TRBV29-1 to TRBJ1-2; possible D gene TRBD1, 5 bases. The CDR3 runs 15 residues. Germline V gene sequence: CDR1 SQVTM, CDR2 ANQGSEA. V gave up 3 bases and J gave up 6 bases, with 20 bases separating them. Written as DNA, the CDR3 is TGCAGCGTTGAGGGGCCACGGGAATCCCCTCATGGCTACACCTTC. Protein: CSVEGPRESPHGYTF.

This clonotype has a count of ten or more. V usage is TRBV29-1 and J usage is TRBJ2-2; D is undetermined. The CDR3 loop spans 12 amino acids. Looked up from germline, CDR1 is SQVTM and CDR2 is ANQGSEA. Trimming cost V 3 bases and J 2 bases, with 4 bases left between them. CDR3 bases: TGCAGCGTTGACTTTAACACCGGGGAGCTGTTTTTT. As protein: CSVDFNTGELFF.

This clonotype was seen at least ten times. J is TRBJ1-3 and V is TRBV20-1; D gene ambiguous. The CDR3 totals 12 residues. The V end was cut by 6 bases, the J end by 9 bases, with 15 bases between. Germline CDR1 is DFQATT and CDR2 is SNEGSKA (reference sequence). In nucleotides, the CDR3 is TGCAGTGCAATCGGCCGCCTGGGCACCATATATTTT. Amino acids: CSAIGRLGTIYF.

This clonotype occurred many times. V and J are TRBV12-3 or TRBV12-4 and TRBJ2-7; 7 nucleotides line up with TRBD1. The length of the CDR3 is 14 residues. Trimming removed 5 bases from V and 4 bases from J; junction bases left unmatched: 8. DNA of the CDR3: TGTGCCAGCAGTCCCACGAGGGGGCTGTACGAGCAGTACTTC. It translates to CASSPTRGLYEQYF.